The 31 T cell receptor beta chains presented below share a single source sample, sequenced in a study of beta chain features in type 1 diabetes. Study results and caveats: When Type 1 diabetes patients were examined, their TCRB CDR3s proved moderately but significantly shorter in all four CD4+ subsets.

Their antigens are not known. Since all of the isolated RNA was reverse transcribed, expressed TCRB transcripts were what got sequenced. Clones were sequenced by immunoSEQ multiplex PCR, and TCRdb holds only the in-frame ones, with some missing. The table records roughly 300,000 clones, 13% to 15% of them present only once. The sample comprised naive CD4+ T cells from blood. Source of these receptors: a man aged 25-45 years with type 1 diabetes.

This clone has a handful of counts. This chain connects TRBV27 to TRBJ2-3, with unresolved D. Germline V CDR1 and CDR2: MNHEY, SMNVEV (reference sequence). Trimming removed 4 bases at V and 1 base at J, with 6 bases between. This CDR3 is built from 13 residues. This CDR3 reads CASSSQGTDTQYF. The CDR3 DNA reads TGTGCCAGCAGTTCGCAGGGCACAGATACGCAGTATTTT.

V and J are TRBV23-1 and TRBJ2-7; 14 bases fit TRBD2. TRBV23-1 qualifies as an ORF whose function is uncertain. This CDR3 has 17 residues. V was pared by 2 bases and J by 4 bases, with 7 bases of the junction left unmatched. The CDR3 region is CASSQREGLAGVYEQYF. DNA of the CDR3: TGCGCCAGCAGTCAACGGGAGGGACTAGCGGGAGTTTACGAGCAGTACTTC.

Concerning this clone itself: Other DNA sequences within the sample encode an identical CDR3. The CDR3 DNA is TGTGCCAGCTCACCCCGGACAGGGGGCGACTATGGCTACACCTTC. It is translated as CASSPRTGGDYGYTF. The V and J genes are TRBV18 and TRBJ1-2, with 11 bases identical to TRBD1. The CDR3 covers 15 residues. The V segment lost 3 bases and the J segment 3 bases; nucleotides outside the gene matches: 3. Germline CDR1 and CDR2: KGHSH and LQKENI.

The genes are TRBV29-1 and TRBJ2-3, with 11 nucleotides matching TRBD2. The length of the CDR3 is 15 residues. Trimming at V came to 8 bases and at J to 1 base, leaving 8 bases not matched to a gene. Germline V lookup: CDR1 SQVTM, CDR2 ANQGSEA. The CDR3 sequence: CSWGTGLAGTDTQYF. For the CDR3, the DNA is TGCAGCTGGGGGACGGGACTAGCGGGCACAGATACGCAGTATTTT.

V is TRBV9 and J is TRBJ2-3, with TRBD2 identical over 8 bases. The CDR3 spans 14 residues. Germline V lookup: CDR1 SGDLS, CDR2 YYNGEE. V was clipped by 6 bases and J by 0 bases; unmatched bases: 3. CDR3 DNA sequence: TGTGCCAGCAACCCTAGCGGGAGCACAGATACGCAGTATTTT. Translating it yields CASNPSGSTDTQYF.

CDR3 residues: CASIITANTGELFF. The CDR3 DNA reads as TGTGCCAGCATAATAACAGCTAACACCGGGGAGCTGTTTTTT. The rearrangement links TRBV2 to TRBJ2-2; D unclear. From germline, CDR1 is SNHLY and CDR2 FYNNEI. CDR3 length: 14 amino acids. V dropped 7 bases and J dropped 2 bases, with 11 bases sitting between them.

This clone turned up a few times. This chain links TRBV7-8 with TRBJ1-1; 8 bases fit TRBD1. The CDR3 loop spans 15 amino acids. Trimming at V came to 5 bases and at J to 5 bases, leaving 10 bases not matched to a gene. The germline V gene encodes CDR1 SGHVS and CDR2 FQNEAQ. CDR3 loop: CASSVGQGVMTEAFF. The DNA of the CDR3 is TGTGCCAGCAGCGTAGGACAGGGAGTGATGACTGAAGCTTTCTTT.

The chain has TRBV9 and TRBJ2-7, with 11 bases aligning to TRBD2. V lost 0 bases, J lost 2 bases, and 4 bases stayed unmatched. Germline V CDR1 and CDR2: SGDLS, YYNGEE. This CDR3 has 16 amino acids. The CDR3 coding sequence is TGTGCCAGCAGCGTAGCGTCGACTAGCGGGACCTACGAGCAGTACTTC. Protein product: CASSVASTSGTYEQYF.

Only a few counts were recorded for this clone. V is TRBV20-1 and J is TRBJ2-1; D ambiguous. This CDR3 spans 11 amino acids. V shed 0 bases and J shed 8 bases, with 5 bases lying between them. Germline-derived CDR1 and CDR2 are DFQATT and SNEGSKA (reference sequence). CDR3: CSARDRDEQFF. The CDR3 DNA reads as TGCAGTGCTAGAGACCGGGATGAGCAGTTCTTC.

V and J are TRBV5-1 and TRBJ2-5; D is uncertain. The germline V gene has CDR1 SGHRS and CDR2 YFSETQ. The CDR3 runs to 13 residues. Between the trimmed V and J ends, which lost 1 base and 5 bases, there was a span of 9 bases. The CDR3 coding sequence is TGCGCCAGCAGCTTGTTAACGAGGGAGACCCAGTACTTC. This gives the protein CASSLLTRETQYF.

The rearrangement uses TRBV7-2 and TRBJ1-4; D gene unclear. Germline lookup yields CDR1 SGHTA and CDR2 FQGNSA. Trimming removed 2 bases at V and 4 bases at J, with 8 bases between. This CDR3 spans 14 amino acids. CDR3 sequence reads: CASSLLSGNEKLFF. CDR3 DNA sequence: TGTGCCAGCAGCTTATTGTCCGGTAATGAAAAACTGTTTTTT.

This clone was counted between two and nine times. The chain couples TRBV9 to TRBJ1-1; tentative D call: TRBD1 (6 bases). The CDR3 covers 15 residues. CDR1 is SGDLS and CDR2 is YYNGEE in the germline V gene. Trimming pared 0 bases from V and 4 bases from J, leaving 13 bases between. The CDR3 DNA follows: TGTGCCAGCAGCGTAGGGACAACAGGGCCCACTGAAGCTTTCTTT. Translation gives CASSVGTTGPTEAFF.

The table lists this clone with a few counts. The chain combines TRBV28 with TRBJ2-5; D possibly corresponds to TRBD2 (6 bases). The germline V and J ends were trimmed by 4 bases and 11 bases, with 14 bases remaining between them. The length of the CDR3 is 12 residues. Germline V lookup: CDR1 MDHEN, CDR2 SYDVKM. The CDR3 DNA reads as TGTGCCAGCAGTTCGGTTTCGGGGGAGCAGTACTTC. Residues: CASSSVSGEQYF.

This clone was detected a few times. The chain links TRBV30 to TRBJ1-2, with 11 nucleotides matching TRBD1. J was trimmed by 2 bases and V by 1 base; bases with no gene match: 15. Germline CDR1 and CDR2: GTSNPN and SVGIG (reference sequence). This CDR3 is 19 amino acids long. CDR3 bases: TGTGCCTGGAGTGCGACATTCGGACAGGGGGCGCGAAAAAACTATGGCTACACCTTC. Translation: CAWSATFGQGARKNYGYTF.

This clone showed up just a few times. The chain combines TRBV9 with TRBJ2-4; TRBD2 matches 8 bases. The J segment lost 2 bases and the V segment lost 3 bases, leaving 7 bases of the junction unmatched. The CDR3 has 16 amino acids. Looked up from germline, CDR1 is SGDLS and CDR2 is YYNGEE. In DNA form, the CDR3 reads TGTGCCAGCAGCGCTGGACTAGCAGAAACCAAAAACATTCAGTACTTC. It codes for CASSAGLAETKNIQYF.

This chain joins TRBV25-1 and TRBJ2-5, with 7 nucleotides matching TRBD1. CDR1 MGHDK and CDR2 SYGVNS come from the germline V gene. The CDR3 is 17 amino acids. Trimming at V came to 4 bases and at J to 2 bases, leaving 13 bases not matched to a gene. CDR3 region: CASSVSGTVYRQETQYF. CDR3 sequence (DNA): TGTGCCAGCAGTGTATCCGGGACAGTTTATCGTCAAGAGACCCAGTACTTC.

A few counts support this clone. The chain employs TRBV7-2 and TRBJ2-4; tentative D call: TRBD2 (5 bases). CDR1 and CDR2 (germline): SGHTA, FQGNSA. V gave up 1 base and J gave up 4 bases, with 17 bases separating them. The CDR3 is made up of 17 amino acids. CDR3 in DNA: TGTGCCAGCAGCTTAGTGGCCGCCGAGGGATTAAAAAACATTCAGTACTTC. It codes for CASSLVAAEGLKNIQYF.

This clone was seen a few times. The same CDR3 also results from other DNA sequences found in this sample. V gene TRBV20-1 combines with J gene TRBJ2-1; TRBD1 is a possible D gene (6 bases). The germline V gene has CDR1 DFQATT and CDR2 SNEGSKA (reference sequence). The germline V and J ends were trimmed by 6 bases and 10 bases, with 10 bases remaining between them. This CDR3 contains 10 residues. CDR3 region: CSASGTEQFF. The CDR3 nucleotides are TGCAGTGCCTCGGGGACAGAGCAGTTCTTC.

J is TRBJ1-2 and V is TRBV7-9; tentative D call: TRBD1 (5 bases). Germline V lookup: CDR1 SEHNR, CDR2 FQNEAQ (reference sequence). The CDR3 loop spans 15 amino acids. V was clipped by 1 base and J by 4 bases, with 13 bases between them. The CDR3 loop reads CASSLGAGQSYGYTF. CDR3 bases: TGTGCCAGCAGCTTAGGGGCGGGGCAGTCCTATGGCTACACCTTC.

The table lists this clone with a few counts. The gene calls are TRBV7-9 and TRBJ2-7, with TRBD2 as a possible D gene (5 bases). The ends were cut back, 2 bases at V and 9 bases at J, with 17 bases in the middle. The germline V gene has CDR1 SEHNR and CDR2 FQNEAQ (reference sequence). CDR3 length: 14 residues. CDR3 amino acids: CASSLMDGLEGQYF. The CDR3 nucleotides are TGTGCCAGCAGCTTAATGGACGGACTTGAGGGGCAGTACTTC. Drawing the rest from reference TRBV7-9 and TRBJ2-7, the complete variable domain is DTGVSQNPRHKITKRGQNVTFRCDPISEHNRLYWYRQTLGQGPEFLTYFQNEAQLEKSRLLSDRFSAERPKGSFSTLEIQRTEQGDSAMYLCASSLMDGLEGQYFGPGTRLTVT.

The CDR3 spells CASSTLSGKETQYF. The CDR3 DNA reads as TGTGCCAGCAGCACCCTCAGCGGGAAAGAGACCCAGTACTTC. The chain uses TRBV21-1 and TRBJ2-5; TRBD2, the D gene given by the table, was not confirmed from the DNA. TRBV21-1 is termed a pseudogene. The CDR3 extends over 14 amino acids.

This clone has just a few counts. The chain carries TRBV18 and TRBJ2-7; D is ambiguous. The CDR3 extends over 11 amino acids. The germline CDR1 and CDR2 sequences are KGHSH and LQKENI. Trimming shortened V by 6 bases and J by 5 bases, and 8 bases separated the two germline ends. The CDR3 sequence is CASSPRDEQYF. In nucleotides, the CDR3 is TGTGCCAGCTCCCCCCGGGACGAGCAGTACTTC.

The rearrangement links TRBV18 to TRBJ2-5; 9 bases fit TRBD2. The CDR3 length is 17 residues. Germline V gene data show CDR1 as KGHSH and CDR2 as LQKENI. After removal of 3 bases from V and 2 bases from J, the junction contained 10 bases not matched to a gene. CDR3 bases: TGTGCCAGCTCACCCCAAGATTTGACTAGCGGACAAGAGACCCAGTACTTC. Protein sequence: CASSPQDLTSGQETQYF. Using reference TRBV18 and TRBJ2-5 for the parts outside the CDR3, the full variable domain is NAGVMQNPRHLVRRRGQEARLRCSPMKGHSHVYWYRQLPEEGLKFMVYLQKENIIDESGMPKERFSAEFPKEGPSILRIQQVVRGDSAAYFCASSPQDLTSGQETQYFGPGTRLLVL.

V is TRBV28 and J is TRBJ2-3, with a tentative D call TRBD2 (6 bases). The germline CDR1 and CDR2 sequences are MDHEN and SYDVKM. Trimming took off 6 bases at V and 1 base at J, with 11 bases between the two ends. The CDR3 length is 14 residues. This CDR3 is CASRFSGGTDTQYF. CDR3 sequence (DNA): TGTGCCAGCAGATTTAGCGGAGGCACAGATACGCAGTATTTT.

This clone has a handful of counts. J is TRBJ1-2 and V is TRBV19; weak D call: TRBD1 (5 bases). This CDR3 has 13 amino acids. Germline CDR1 is LNHDA and CDR2 is SQIVND (reference sequence). The V and J ends lost 7 bases and 3 bases respectively, with 12 bases between them. In DNA form, the CDR3 reads TGTGCCAGTACCCGGATAGGGGACTATGGCTACACCTTC. Amino acids: CASTRIGDYGYTF.

The chain joins TRBV5-4 to TRBJ2-1; 9 positions match TRBD2. Germline-derived CDR1 and CDR2 are SGHNT and YYREEE (reference sequence). This CDR3 contains 12 residues. Germline trimming cut 5 bases from V and 7 bases from J; bases unmatched to any gene: 1. CDR3 sequence reads: CASSTSGNEQFF. The CDR3 coding sequence is TGTGCCAGCAGTACTAGCGGGAATGAGCAGTTCTTC.

The chain uses TRBV7-8 and TRBJ2-3, with D unresolved. CDR1 and CDR2 from the germline V gene are SGHVS and FQNEAQ. Trimming cost V 7 bases and J 2 bases, with 13 bases left between them. The CDR3 covers 14 residues. The CDR3 here is CASIRAENTDTQYF. CDR3 nucleotides: TGTGCCAGCATCCGAGCTGAAAACACAGATACGCAGTATTTT.

The chain joins TRBV6-1 to TRBJ1-1; 10 nucleotides agree with TRBD1. The length of the CDR3 is 14 residues. Germline values: CDR1 MNHNS, CDR2 SASEGT. Trimming removed 4 bases from V and 8 bases from J; junction bases left unmatched: 7. CDR3 DNA: TGTGCCAGCAGTGGCCGGGACAGGGGTCTCGAAGCTTTCTTT. It yields the protein CASSGRDRGLEAFF.

This clone turned up a few times. J is TRBJ2-7 and V is TRBV28; 8 bases line up with TRBD1. The V gene end was trimmed by 3 bases and the J gene end by 4 bases; junction bases not matched to a gene: 11. The germline V gene encodes CDR1 MDHEN and CDR2 SYDVKM. The CDR3 is made up of 16 amino acids. CDR3 nucleotides: TGTGCCAGCAGTTTGGAGCGACAGGGGATCGGGTACGAGCAGTACTTC. This encodes CASSLERQGIGYEQYF. The full variable domain, with the rest looked up from reference TRBV28 and TRBJ2-7, is DVKVTQSSRYLVKRTGEKVFLECVQDMDHENMFWYRQDPGLGLRLIYFSYDVKMKEKGDIPEGYSVSREKKERFSLILESASTNQTSMYLCASSLERQGIGYEQYFGPGTRLTVT.

The chain couples TRBV7-9 to TRBJ2-2; D might be TRBD1 (5 bases). Germline V gene sequence: CDR1 SEHNR, CDR2 FQNEAQ (reference sequence). The CDR3 is 14 amino acids. In DNA form, the CDR3 reads TGTACCACAAATGGGGCATCGAACACCGGGGAGCTGTTTTTT. Translating gives CTTNGASNTGELFF.

A note on this clone: Mismatch with germline at one junction end may stem from a read error. The genes are TRBV27 and TRBJ1-4; D is uncertain. CDR1 is MNHEY, CDR2 SMNVEV, per germline (reference sequence). This CDR3 comprises 14 residues. In DNA form, the CDR3 reads TGTGCCAGCGGTTTTAGTGCAACCCGAGAAAAACTGTTTTTT. It codes for CASGFSATREKLFF.